These 30 T cell receptor beta chains originate from one sample sequenced in a study of CD8+CD57+ T cells in acquired aplastic anemia. Before being chosen for sequencing, patients had shown CD8+CD57+ cell expansion by flow cytometry. The template for TCR beta VDJ and CDR3 sequence profiling was genomic DNA. TCRdb reprocessed the reads via MiXCR and lists one record per CDR3 protein. This table holds 80,000 or so distinct CDR3 sequences, approximately 70% found once. Sequencing was done on a sample of sorted CD4+, CD8+, or CD8+CD57+ T cells (not recorded which) from PBMCs. These receptors came from a human donor with aplastic anemia.

The CDR3: CATSRDIGNTEAFF. CDR3 nucleotide sequence: TGTGCCACCAGCAGAGATATAGGGAACACTGAAGCTTTCTTT. The V and J genes are TRBV15 and TRBJ1-1; D uncertain. The CDR3 sequence is 14 residues long. Germline V gene sequence: CDR1 LNHNV, CDR2 YYDKDF (reference sequence). Trimming cost V 0 bases and J 1 base, with 6 bases left between them. Looking up the rest from reference TRBV15 and TRBJ1-1 gives the full variable domain: DAMVIQNPRYQVTQFGKPVTLSCSQTLNHNVMYWYQQKSSQAPKLLFHYYDKDFNNEADTPDNFQSRRPNTSFCFLDIRSPGLGDTAMYLCATSRDIGNTEAFFGQGTRLTVV.

This clonotype came up a few times. The chain couples TRBV10-2 to TRBJ1-2; the match to TRBD1 covers 9 bases. Germline V gene sequence: CDR1 WSHSY, CDR2 SAAADI. The CDR3 runs 14 residues. The V and J ends lost 7 bases and 4 bases, in that order; junction bases with no gene match: 7. The CDR3 nucleotides are TGCGCCAGCACCCCGGACAGGGGAGGCTATGGCTACACCTTC. It codes for CASTPDRGGYGYTF.

The chain has TRBV15 and TRBJ1-5; no clear D. V lost 0 bases, J lost 0 bases, and 12 bases lay in between. Germline V gene sequence: CDR1 LNHNV, CDR2 YYDKDF (reference sequence). The CDR3 has 17 residues. The CDR3 coding sequence is TGTGCCACCAGCAGAGATACAGAAGGTCATAGCAATCAGCCCCAGCATTTT. Its translation: CATSRDTEGHSNQPQHF. Complete variable domain (other parts from reference TRBV15 and TRBJ1-5): DAMVIQNPRYQVTQFGKPVTLSCSQTLNHNVMYWYQQKSSQAPKLLFHYYDKDFNNEADTPDNFQSRRPNTSFCFLDIRSPGLGDTAMYLCATSRDTEGHSNQPQHFGDGTRLSIL.

V is TRBV7-9 and J is TRBJ2-5; 7 nucleotides agree with TRBD2. The CDR3 has 14 residues. V shed 0 bases and J 3 bases; nucleotides not matched to a gene: 1. Germline V gene data show CDR1 as SEHNR and CDR2 as FQNEAQ (reference sequence). CDR3 sequence: CASSLAAGEETQYF. The CDR3 coding sequence is TGTGCCAGCAGCTTAGCGGCGGGGGAAGAGACCCAGTACTTC.

This chain links TRBV10-2 with TRBJ2-3, with TRBD1 identical over 7 bases. There are 16 residues in the CDR3. The V gene's germline CDR1 is WSHSY and CDR2 SAAADI. V lost 1 base and J lost 4; bases outside the gene matches: 8. The CDR3 nucleotides read TGCGCCAGCAGTGAGTTGACAGGGCTCGGGGCAGATACGCAGTATTTT. This sequence encodes CASSELTGLGADTQYF.

V usage is TRBV24-1 and J usage is TRBJ2-5; 10 positions match TRBD1. The J segment lost 4 bases and the V segment lost 1 base, leaving 11 bases of the junction unmatched. Germline assignment: CDR1 KGHDR and CDR2 SFDVKD. The CDR3 loop spans 18 amino acids. The CDR3 DNA reads TGTGCCACCAGTGATTTCAGGACAGGGGGTGGGCTACGAGAGACCCAGTACTTC. This gives the protein CATSDFRTGGGLRETQYF.

The gene calls are TRBV9 and TRBJ2-5; D gene uncertain. The V gene's germline CDR1 is SGDLS and CDR2 YYNGEE. V lost 4 bases, J lost 2 bases, and 9 bases lay in between. The CDR3 sequence is 13 residues long. CDR3 protein: CASSFSPQETQYF. CDR3 DNA: TGTGCCAGCAGCTTTTCACCGCAAGAGACCCAGTACTTC.

This clonotype was seen once. The chain is built from TRBV10-3 and TRBJ2-1; the match to TRBD1 covers 9 bases. There are 13 residues in the CDR3. V shed 10 bases, J shed 5 bases, and the junction held 6 bases outside the gene matches. Germline CDR1 ENHRY, CDR2 SYGVKD. The CDR3 DNA is TGTGCCAGCCGGACAGGGGAGAACAATGAGCAGTTCTTC. This translates into CASRTGENNEQFF.

This clonotype was found many times. A junction end diverges from the germline sequence, so it may reflect a read error. J is TRBJ2-5 and V is TRBV7-3; D is undetermined. Germline-derived CDR1 and CDR2 are SGHTA and FQGTGA. This CDR3 comprises 13 residues. CDR3 in amino acids: CASSSLRQTAPSF. The CDR3 DNA is TGTGCCAGCAGCTCCCTTCGACAAACCGCCCCAAGCTTC.

The rearrangement uses TRBV11-1 and TRBJ2-6; 10 nucleotides match TRBD1. V shed 3 bases and J 0 bases; nucleotides not matched to a gene: 11. This CDR3 comprises 20 residues. Germline V gene data show CDR1 as SGHAT and CDR2 as FQDESV (reference sequence). CDR3 DNA sequence: TGTGCCAGCAGCTTCGTTTCCGGGACAGGGGATTTCTCTGGGGCCAACGTCCTGACTTTC. Its translation: CASSFVSGTGDFSGANVLTF.

The V and J genes are TRBV9 and TRBJ2-1; 10 bases are shared with TRBD2. Germline-derived CDR1 and CDR2 are SGDLS and YYNGEE. Trimming cost V 0 bases and J 10 bases; bases outside gene matches: 4. The CDR3 is 14 residues long. The CDR3 region is CASSVVASGGEQFF. As DNA, the CDR3 is TGTGCCAGCAGCGTAGTGGCTAGCGGGGGAGAGCAGTTCTTC.

The genes are TRBV6-1 and TRBJ2-5; tentatively, D is TRBD1 (6 bases). The CDR3 loop spans 15 amino acids. Germline V gene sequence: CDR1 MNHNS, CDR2 SASEGT. Between the trimmed V and J ends, which lost 6 bases and 0 bases, there was a span of 14 bases. The CDR3 sequence is CASRMYQGNQETQYF. CDR3 nucleotide sequence: TGTGCCAGCAGAATGTATCAGGGGAACCAAGAGACCCAGTACTTC.

The chain combines TRBV15 with TRBJ2-7, with 7 nucleotides matching TRBD2. CDR1 and CDR2 (germline): LNHNV, YYDKDF (reference sequence). This CDR3 spans 10 amino acids. V gave up 8 bases and J gave up 9 bases; unmatched junction bases: 4. In DNA form, the CDR3 reads TGTGCCACCGGGGGGGAGCGGCAGTACTTC. This codes for CATGGERQYF.

At least ten counts were recorded for this clonotype. The V call is TRBV6-1, the J call TRBJ2-7; D not certain. Germline V lookup: CDR1 MNHNS, CDR2 SASEGT. This CDR3 spans 15 amino acids. Trimming removed 2 bases at V and 2 bases at J, with 13 bases between. The DNA of the CDR3 is TGTGCCAGCAGTGAAAATATCGACTGGACCTACGAGCAGTACTTC. Protein: CASSENIDWTYEQYF.

This clonotype was picked up a small number of times. The V call is TRBV10-3, the J call TRBJ1-3, with unresolved D. CDR3 length equals 14 residues. Germline CDR1 ENHRY, CDR2 SYGVKD. V shed 6 bases and J shed 2 bases, with 11 bases lying between them. This chain's CDR3 is CAIRSDGAGNTIYF. CDR3 coding DNA: TGTGCCATCAGGTCCGACGGGGCTGGAAACACCATATATTTT.

The chain combines TRBV10-3 with TRBJ2-2; no firm D call. Per germline, CDR1 ENHRY and CDR2 SYGVKD. This CDR3 is 14 amino acids long. V lost 4 bases, J lost 2 bases, and 8 bases lay in between. For the CDR3, the DNA is TGTGCCATCAGTGGTACACATAACACCGGGGAGCTGTTTTTT. It codes for CAISGTHNTGELFF.

The rearrangement links TRBV24-1 to TRBJ2-1; 7 bases match TRBD2. The germline gives CDR1 KGHDR, CDR2 SFDVKD. This CDR3 is 17 amino acids long. Unmatched junction bases numbered 15, after V lost 11 bases and J lost 0 bases. CDR3 nucleotide sequence: TGTGCCAGCACCGCCCTCCGCGGGAGTCCCTCCTACAATGAGCAGTTCTTC. Translating it yields CASTALRGSPSYNEQFF.

The genes are TRBV11-1 and TRBJ2-3; TRBD1 aligns across 8 bases. Per germline, CDR1 SGHAT and CDR2 FQDESV (reference sequence). Trimming at V came to 0 bases and at J to 4 bases, leaving 3 bases not matched to a gene. The CDR3 loop spans 15 amino acids. The CDR3 spells CASSLAKDRADTQYF. Written as DNA, the CDR3 is TGTGCCAGCAGCTTAGCCAAGGACAGGGCAGATACGCAGTATTTT. Full variable domain (missing parts from reference TRBV11-1 and TRBJ2-3): EAEVAQSPRYKITEKSQAVAFWCDPISGHATLYWYRQILGQGPELLVQFQDESVVDDSQLPKDRFSAERLKGVDSTLKIQPAELGDSAMYLCASSLAKDRADTQYFGPGTRLTVL.

The genes are TRBV5-1 and TRBJ2-3, with D perhaps matching TRBD2 (6 bases). CDR1 SGHRS and CDR2 YFSETQ come from the germline V gene. This CDR3 is 14 amino acids long. Between the trimmed V and J ends, which lost 4 bases and 0 bases, there was a span of 9 bases. The CDR3 loop reads CASSARGSTDTQYF. The CDR3 DNA follows: TGCGCCAGCAGCGCCCGGGGGAGCACAGATACGCAGTATTTT.

This clonotype has just a few counts. The chain uses TRBV2 and TRBJ2-5; possibly TRBD1 for D (5 bases). V was trimmed by 6 bases and J by 9 bases, leaving 14 bases between them. This CDR3 comprises 12 residues. The V gene's germline CDR1 is SNHLY and CDR2 FYNNEI. The CDR3 nucleotides read TGTGCCAGCAGAGCTCAGGGCGCGGCCCAGTACTTC. Its translation: CASRAQGAAQYF.

This chain joins TRBV19 and TRBJ1-2; no clear D gene. This CDR3 contains 11 residues. V gave up 7 bases and J gave up 8 bases, with 11 bases separating them. CDR1 and CDR2 (germline): LNHDA, SQIVND (reference sequence). CDR3 DNA sequence: TGTGCCAGTACGGCCGGGGTCGGCTACACCTTC. Its protein product is CASTAGVGYTF.

This CDR3 reads CASSVQGASTDTQYF. DNA of the CDR3: TGTGCCAGCAGCGTCCAAGGGGCCAGCACAGATACGCAGTATTTT. This rearrangement joins TRBV9 to TRBJ2-3; perhaps TRBD1 as D (5 bases). CDR3 length equals 15 residues. In germline, CDR1 is SGDLS, CDR2 YYNGEE. With 2 bases removed from V and 0 bases from J, the gap between germline ends came to 10 bases. Full variable domain (rest looked up from reference TRBV9 and TRBJ2-3): DSGVTQTPKHLITATGQRVTLRCSPRSGDLSVYWYQQSLDQGLQFLIQYYNGEERAKGNILERFSAQQFPDLHSELNLSSLELGDSALYFCASSVQGASTDTQYFGPGTRLTVL.

J is TRBJ1-5 and V is TRBV2, with D possibly TRBD1 on 6 matching bases. Germline CDR1 SNHLY, CDR2 FYNNEI. CDR3 length: 14 residues. Between the trimmed V and J ends, which lost 7 bases and 7 bases, there was a span of 17 bases. The DNA for the CDR3 is TGTGCCAGCACCTTGACAGGAGGAGGACAGCCCCAGCATTTT. Its protein is CASTLTGGGQPQHF.

This chain links TRBV12-3 or TRBV12-4 with TRBJ1-3; D is ambiguous. This CDR3 is 12 amino acids long. The V end was cut by 6 bases, the J end by 2 bases, with 5 bases between. CDR3 in amino acids: CASRGTGNTIYF. In DNA, the CDR3 is TGTGCCAGCAGGGGCACTGGAAACACCATATATTTT.

The chain's CDR3 is CASSSPGTEAFF. The DNA of the CDR3 is TGTGCCAGCTCAAGTCCAGGAACTGAAGCTTTCTTT. The chain uses TRBV7-9 and TRBJ1-1, with unresolved D. The CDR3 spans 12 residues. Germline CDR1 and CDR2: SEHNR and FQNEAQ (reference sequence). With 8 bases removed from V and 5 bases from J, the gap between germline ends came to 12 bases. The variable domain in full, completed from reference TRBV7-9 and TRBJ1-1, reads DTGVSQNPRHKITKRGQNVTFRCDPISEHNRLYWYRQTLGQGPEFLTYFQNEAQLEKSRLLSDRFSAERPKGSFSTLEIQRTEQGDSAMYLCASSSPGTEAFFGQGTRLTVV.

The CDR3 DNA follows: TGTGCCAGCTCATTGAGGGTGCCCCGTCGGGAGACCCAGTACTTC. This encodes CASSLRVPRRETQYF. V gene TRBV18 combines with J gene TRBJ2-5, with a weak D call TRBD2 (5 bases). Germline assignment: CDR1 KGHSH and CDR2 LQKENI. Trimming took off 5 bases at V and 5 bases at J, with 18 bases between the two ends. CDR3 length equals 15 residues.

This clonotype was recorded a few times. The chain employs TRBV11-1 and TRBJ2-6, with a tentative D call TRBD1 (6 bases). CDR1 and CDR2 from the germline V gene are SGHAT and FQDESV (reference sequence). V shed 0 bases and J shed 0 bases, with 15 bases lying between them. This CDR3 comprises 19 residues. Here the CDR3 reads CASSLAQGTAISGANVLTF. CDR3 nucleotide sequence: TGTGCCAGCAGCTTAGCGCAGGGGACGGCAATCTCTGGGGCCAACGTCCTGACTTTC.

The V and J genes are TRBV12-3 or TRBV12-4 and TRBJ1-1; D ambiguous. V was shortened by 3 bases and J by 3 bases, with 14 bases between the two germline ends. The CDR3 is 15 amino acids. The DNA of the CDR3 is TGTGCCAGCAGTTTCGCGGAGGGTAGGTACACTGAAGCTTTCTTT. It codes for CASSFAEGRYTEAFF.

This clonotype was detected once. The chain uses TRBV29-1 and TRBJ1-2; D unclear. Between the trimmed V and J ends, which lost 1 base and 2 bases, there was a span of 5 bases. This CDR3 has 12 amino acids. CDR1 is SQVTM and CDR2 is ANQGSEA in the germline V gene. The CDR3: CSVEGRNYGYTF. The CDR3 DNA reads TGCAGCGTTGAAGGACGGAACTATGGCTACACCTTC.

The chain is built from TRBV2 and TRBJ2-1; a possible D gene is TRBD1 (6 bases). Germline values: CDR1 SNHLY, CDR2 FYNNEI. The germline V and J ends were trimmed by 6 bases and 9 bases, with 15 bases remaining between them. CDR3 length: 13 residues. DNA of the CDR3: TGTGCCAGCAGCCAAGAGCTAGGGGGTGAGCAGTTCTTC. Amino acids: CASSQELGGEQFF.